Following are 12 T cell receptor beta chains from one sample sequenced in a study of somatic mutations in cytotoxic T cells in rheumatoid arthritis. The repertoire was sequenced with immunoSEQ multiplex PCR; TCRdb's copy has only in-frame clones and lacks some. The table includes 25,000 to 30,000 clones, approximately 73% detected once. Sequencing was carried out using CD8+ T cells sorted from blood. Source of these receptors: a woman under 30 in good health.

A single count supports this clone. This chain uses TRBV28 with TRBJ2-2; TRBD1 might be the D (6 bases). Germline V gives CDR1 MDHEN, CDR2 SYDVKM. V was shortened by 5 bases and J by 6 bases, with 13 bases between the two germline ends. This CDR3 has 14 amino acids. The CDR3 region is CASSPWTEAGELFF. As DNA, the CDR3 is TGTGCCAGCAGTCCTTGGACAGAGGCCGGGGAGCTGTTTTTT.

The table lists this clone with a few counts. The J gene is TRBJ2-7, the V gene TRBV6-1, with D perhaps assigned TRBD1 or TRBD2 (5 bases each). The CDR3 has 13 residues. Trimming cost V 1 base and J 3 bases, with 7 bases left between them. Per germline, CDR1 MNHNS and CDR2 SASEGT. The CDR3 loop reads CASSEGGIYEQYF. CDR3 sequence (DNA): TGTGCCAGCAGTGAAGGGGGGATCTACGAGCAGTACTTC.

This clone appeared a single time. The V gene is TRBV28, the J gene TRBJ1-5; 7 bases are shared with TRBD1. The germline V gene encodes CDR1 MDHEN and CDR2 SYDVKM. V was clipped by 7 bases and J by 6 bases; unmatched bases: 9. This CDR3 spans 14 amino acids. CDR3 sequence reads: CASTLTGRSQPQHF. CDR3 nucleotide sequence: TGTGCCAGCACCTTGACAGGGCGAAGTCAGCCCCAGCATTTT.

This clone has only a few counts. For the CDR3, the DNA is TGCGCGCAGCGAGTCCTCTGGGGGGGAAGAAGCACTGAAGCTTTCTTT. Amino acids: CAQRVLWGGRSTEAFF. The chain links TRBV23-1 to TRBJ1-1, with D possibly TRBD1 on 5 matching bases. TRBV23-1 is an ORF, and what it does is uncertain. The CDR3 is 16 residues long.

This sequence joins TRBV28 and TRBJ1-5, with 7 bases identical to TRBD1. The V gene end was trimmed by 4 bases and the J gene end by 7 bases; junction bases not matched to a gene: 16. The length of the CDR3 is 17 residues. Germline V gives CDR1 MDHEN, CDR2 SYDVKM. CDR3 in amino acids: CASSSPRTGGFYQPQHF. CDR3 coding DNA: TGTGCCAGCAGTTCCCCCCGGACAGGTGGGTTCTACCAGCCCCAGCATTTT.

The chain combines TRBV4-2 with TRBJ1-1; tentatively, D is TRBD1 (6 bases). CDR3 length equals 15 residues. The germline V gene has CDR1 LGHNA and CDR2 YNFKEQ. Trimming cost V 1 base and J 2 bases, with 11 bases left between them. The CDR3 protein is CASSQVNRVNTEAFF. The CDR3 bases are TGTGCCAGCAGCCAAGTTAACAGGGTAAACACTGAAGCTTTCTTT.

The CDR3 region is CASSLSQNPPWDYNEQFF. As DNA, the CDR3 is TGTGCCAGCAGTTTATCTCAAAACCCTCCCTGGGACTACAATGAGCAGTTCTTC. V gene TRBV27 combines with J gene TRBJ2-1; no firm D call. Germline V gives CDR1 MNHEY, CDR2 SMNVEV (reference sequence). The CDR3 is 18 residues long. The V gene lost 0 bases and the J gene lost 3 bases, with 18 bases spanning the gap.

The chain employs TRBV19 and TRBJ1-1; tentatively, D is TRBD1 (6 bases). V was cut by 4 bases and J by 2 bases, with 11 bases left in between. CDR3 length: 14 residues. From germline, CDR1 is LNHDA and CDR2 SQIVND (reference sequence). The CDR3 DNA is TGTGCCAGTAGTACCACAGGGACCAACACTGAAGCTTTCTTT. It translates to CASSTTGTNTEAFF.

This chain connects TRBV6-1 to TRBJ2-1, with D uncertain. The germline V and J ends were trimmed by 3 bases and 0 bases, with 9 bases remaining between them. CDR1 and CDR2 from the germline V gene are MNHNS and SASEGT. This CDR3 has 15 residues. The CDR3 bases are TGTGCCAGCAGTGAGGGCCCGAGCTCCTACAATGAGCAGTTCTTC. Protein sequence: CASSEGPSSYNEQFF.

The chain joins TRBV6-6 to TRBJ1-2, with D possibly matching TRBD1 (5 bases). Germline CDR1 is MNHNY and CDR2 is SVGAGI (reference sequence). The V and J ends lost 10 bases and 8 bases respectively, with 23 bases between them. The CDR3 is 14 amino acids. The CDR3 sequence is CAIRGGDGLLGYTF. The CDR3 DNA sequence: TGTGCCATCCGGGGAGGGGACGGCCTTTTAGGCTACACCTTC.

In this sample, this clone turned up once. The chain joins TRBV2 to TRBJ1-1; TRBD1 matches 8 bases. Germline V lookup: CDR1 SNHLY, CDR2 FYNNEI. The ends lost 2 bases at V and 11 bases at J; junction bases unmatched: 16. The CDR3 is made up of 16 amino acids. The CDR3 nucleotides read TGTGCCAGCAGTGAAAGGGGGACAGGAGCCCCCGTCCCCGCTTTCTTT. Protein: CASSERGTGAPVPAFF.

V gene TRBV6-4 combines with J gene TRBJ1-1, with D tentatively TRBD1 (5 bases). CDR3 size: 14 residues. The ends were cut back, 0 bases at V and 4 bases at J, with 9 bases in the middle. Germline V lookup: CDR1 MRHNA, CDR2 SNTAGT. The CDR3, as DNA: TGTGCCAGCAGTGACTCGATCGGGGCCACTGAAGCTTTCTTT. Translation: CASSDSIGATEAFF.